Described below is a single T cell receptor (beta chain) sequence and its context. Time point defined: patch test 1, 2 weeks after DPC sensitization. Treatment indicated: therapeutic diphenylcyclopropenone sensitization with weekly scalp DPC. TCRdb analysed the RACE reads with MiXCR anew, one entry per CDR3 protein. The sample carries under 200,000 distinct CDR3 sequences, about 14% recorded once. This record comes from a study of human T cells and chemical hapten exposure. This CDR3 has 14 amino acids. The V gene end was trimmed by 2 bases and the J gene end by 8 bases; junction bases not matched to a gene: 4.

The rearrangement uses TRBV12-3 or TRBV12-4 and TRBJ1-4; 8 nucleotides align to TRBD1. The sequences come from whole blood, collected in connection with sensitization to the hapten diphenylcyclopropenone (DPC). The sequence was obtained from a woman younger than 45 with alopecia areata. Some clones in this sample may be carry-over from other donors' samples. The CDR3 nucleotides are TGTGCCAGCAGTTTACGACAGGGGAACGAAAAACTGTTTTTT. Its translation is CASSLRQGNEKLFF.